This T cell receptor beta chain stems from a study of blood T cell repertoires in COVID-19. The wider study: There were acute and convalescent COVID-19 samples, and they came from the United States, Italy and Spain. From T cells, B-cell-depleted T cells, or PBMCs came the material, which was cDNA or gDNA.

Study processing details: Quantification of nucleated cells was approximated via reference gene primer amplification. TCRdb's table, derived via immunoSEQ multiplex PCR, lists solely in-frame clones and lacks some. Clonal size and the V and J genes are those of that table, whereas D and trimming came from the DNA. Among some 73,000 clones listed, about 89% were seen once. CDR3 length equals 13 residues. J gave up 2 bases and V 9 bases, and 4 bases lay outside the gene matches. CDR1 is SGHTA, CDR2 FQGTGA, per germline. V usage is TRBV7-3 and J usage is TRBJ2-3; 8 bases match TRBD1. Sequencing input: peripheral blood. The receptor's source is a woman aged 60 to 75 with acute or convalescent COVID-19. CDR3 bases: TGTGCCAGTCGACAGGGGATCACAGATACGCAGTATTTT. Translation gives CASRQGITDTQYF.